The source of this T cell receptor beta chain is a study of identical twins. Using its own MiXCR run on the 5' RACE reads, TCRdb lists one record per CDR3 protein. The sample consists of some 500,000 distinct CDR3 sequences, roughly 21% of them appearing once. Overall study results and limits: Excess twin sharing in beta out-of-frame sequences was weaker. Instead of following the same donors, the conclusions were based on cross-sectional statistical analysis. Cord blood beta clonotypes that were abundant carried fewer insertions, and memory repertoires showed no such trend.

This clonotype was found a few times. Its target is not known. The CDR3 runs to 13 residues. The V end was cut by 6 bases, the J end by 3 bases, with 11 bases between. This sample also appeared in a second study, on T cells expressing NK-cell markers. Per that study: Dominant NKG2C+ clonotypes made up about 1.0-7.0% of CD8+ T cells in more than 5 donors.

The sequence derives from a woman aged 18-30 years in good health. Sequencing was carried out using CD4+ T cells sorted from blood. The gene calls are TRBV12-3 or TRBV12-4 and TRBJ2-5; either TRBD1 or TRBD2 may fit D (5 bases each). CDR3 sequence reads: CASRRDVEETQYF. The CDR3 region has the DNA TGTGCCAGCAGACGGGACGTTGAAGAGACCCAGTACTTC.